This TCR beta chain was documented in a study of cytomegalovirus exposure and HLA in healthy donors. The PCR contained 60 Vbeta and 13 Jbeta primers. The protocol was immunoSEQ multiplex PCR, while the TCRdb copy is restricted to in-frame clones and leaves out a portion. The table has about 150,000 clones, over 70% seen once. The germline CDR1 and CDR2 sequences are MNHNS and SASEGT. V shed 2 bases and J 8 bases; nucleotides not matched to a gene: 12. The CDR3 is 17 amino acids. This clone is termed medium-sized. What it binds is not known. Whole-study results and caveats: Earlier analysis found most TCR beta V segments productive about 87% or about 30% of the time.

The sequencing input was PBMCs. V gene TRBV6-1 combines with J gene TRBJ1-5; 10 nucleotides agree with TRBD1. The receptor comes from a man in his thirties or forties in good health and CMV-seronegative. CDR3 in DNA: TGTGCCAGCAGTGAATCGTATTGGGGACAGGGGTCTAAGCCCCAGCATTTT. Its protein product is CASSESYWGQGSKPQHF.